This TCR beta chain appears in the sequencing data of a study of T cells in Graves' hyperthyroidism and ophthalmopathy. For this clonotype: Its cognate antigen is unknown.

This CDR3 region has 13 residues. Germline trimming cut 6 bases from V and 9 bases from J; bases unmatched to any gene: 8. The germline V gene encodes CDR1 SQVTM and CDR2 ANQGSEA. Exclusion followed for patients with uncontrolled infection, other autoimmune disease, pregnancy or lactation. Every diagnosis used clinical symptoms, serum thyroxine and TRAb, thyroid ultrasound and orbital computed tomography. Points from the study as a whole: The model made its ophthalmopathy prediction, and onset followed a median around 6.5 months later.

Regions amplified from RNA transcripts were the TCR beta CDR3 regions. When the TCR CDR3 underwent first-round RT-PCR, the HTBI primer set was used. TCRdb independently ran MiXCR on the multiplex PCR reads; one entry per CDR3 protein. Of about 610,000 distinct CDR3 sequences listed, under 60% are singletons. The TCR was taken from a woman younger than 35 with Graves' hyperthyroidism. The genes are TRBV29-1 and TRBJ2-7, with TRBD2 matching over 13 bases. The sample was peripheral blood or thyroid tissue (not recorded which). The CDR3 spells CSVGLAGPVGQYF. The CDR3 nucleotides are TGCAGCGTGGGACTAGCGGGACCTGTCGGGCAGTACTTC.